These 32 T cell receptor beta chains share one sample of origin, sequenced in a study of T-cell memory formation after mild COVID-19. Each CDR3 protein is one row after TCRdb ran MiXCR on the 5' RACE reads. The top ten clones hold about a fifth of a sample with about 430,000 distinct CDR3 sequences, about a sixth of them seen once. Material: PBMCs or a T cell subset sorted from them (not recorded which). Receptors were obtained from a man in his late teens or twenties who had mild COVID-19 (a few samples of this study predate the infection). Cell type and time point are not known.

This clonotype has a handful of counts. V is TRBV7-3 and J is TRBJ1-2, with D unclear. The CDR3 consists of 13 residues. Germline CDR1 and CDR2: SGHTA and FQGTGA. Trimming stripped 3 bases from V and 5 bases from J, with 10 bases between. In nucleotides, the CDR3 is TGTGCCAGCAGCTTCCCCGGGATGTATGGCTACACCTTC. It specifies CASSFPGMYGYTF.

This clonotype was detected only a few times. J is TRBJ1-2 and V is TRBV4-1, with 8 bases lining up with TRBD1. The V segment lost 4 bases and the J segment 0 bases; nucleotides outside the gene matches: 1. Germline-derived CDR1 and CDR2 are MGHRA and YSYEKL. The CDR3 spans 14 residues. CDR3 DNA sequence: TGCGCCAGCAGCCGGACAGGGTCTAACTATGGCTACACCTTC. As protein: CASSRTGSNYGYTF.

This clonotype turned up a few times. CDR3 nucleotide sequence: TGTGCCAGCAGCGCCCGCAGGGGGACCTATGGCTACACCTTC. It translates to CASSARRGTYGYTF. This chain connects TRBV7-9 to TRBJ1-2, with 7 bases lining up with TRBD1. The germline CDR1 and CDR2 sequences are SEHNR and FQNEAQ (reference sequence). The V and J ends lost 5 bases and 4 bases, in that order; junction bases with no gene match: 7. The CDR3 has 14 amino acids.

This rearrangement joins TRBV9 to TRBJ2-3; 7 bases agree with TRBD1. Per germline, CDR1 SGDLS and CDR2 YYNGEE. This CDR3 region has 14 residues. V dropped 4 bases and J dropped 2; count of bases not matched to a gene: 4. The CDR3 reads CASSTDRDTDTQYF. The CDR3 DNA is TGTGCCAGCAGCACAGACAGGGACACAGATACGCAGTATTTT.

This clonotype was picked up a small number of times. The chain links TRBV4-1 to TRBJ2-3, with D unclear. Germline V gene lookup returns CDR1 MGHRA and CDR2 YSYEKL. CDR3 length: 14 residues. V shed 2 bases and J shed 2 bases, with 8 bases lying between them. As DNA, the CDR3 is TGCGCCAGCAGCCAAATACCGTCCACAGATACGCAGTATTTT. Translation: CASSQIPSTDTQYF.

J is TRBJ1-4 and V is TRBV18; D perhaps matches TRBD1 (6 bases). Deletions cut 3 bases from V and 6 bases from J, with 11 bases between. Germline V gives CDR1 KGHSH, CDR2 LQKENI. This CDR3 comprises 14 residues. Written as DNA, the CDR3 is TGTGCCAGCTCACCCAGGGGTGGCGATGAAAAACTGTTTTTT. Its protein is CASSPRGGDEKLFF.

This rearrangement joins TRBV20-1 to TRBJ2-5; 10 nucleotides line up with TRBD2. The J segment lost 11 bases and the V segment lost 3 bases, leaving 6 bases of the junction unmatched. The CDR3 is 12 residues long. CDR1 and CDR2 (germline): DFQATT, SNEGSKA (reference sequence). The CDR3 spells CSASRLAGAQYF. CDR3 sequence (DNA): TGCAGTGCTAGTAGGCTAGCGGGGGCGCAGTACTTC.

This clonotype came up a few times. The chain recombines TRBV6-5 with TRBJ1-2; 8 bases match TRBD1. CDR3 length equals 14 residues. Germline V lookup: CDR1 MNHEY, CDR2 SVGAGI. V shed 2 bases, J shed 7 bases, and the junction held 6 bases outside the gene matches. CDR3 protein: CASSYQDRDRGYTF. CDR3 in DNA: TGTGCCAGCAGTTACCAGGACAGGGATCGTGGCTACACCTTC.

This chain connects TRBV2 to TRBJ2-3; D is undetermined. Germline CDR1 SNHLY, CDR2 FYNNEI. V was trimmed by 6 bases and J by 3 bases, leaving 7 bases between them. The CDR3 length is 12 residues. The CDR3 DNA reads TGTGCCAGCAGGGAAAGGACAGATACGCAGTATTTT. Amino acid sequence: CASRERTDTQYF.

The CDR3: CASSLGAVRDRNSPLHF. As DNA, the CDR3 is TGTGCCAGCAGCTTGGGAGCGGTTCGTGACCGAAATTCACCCCTCCACTTT. The rearrangement joins TRBV5-6 to TRBJ1-6; D is ambiguous. The CDR3 has 17 residues. Germline V lookup: CDR1 SGHDT, CDR2 YYEEEE. Trimming removed 0 bases from V and 7 bases from J, with 17 bases in between.

The chain links TRBV20-1 to TRBJ2-7; perhaps TRBD1 as D (7 bases). V was cut by 8 bases and J by 4 bases, with 15 bases left in between. The CDR3 totals 12 residues. Germline loops: CDR1 DFQATT, CDR2 SNEGSKA (reference sequence). This chain's CDR3 is CSTTPGGYEQYF. The CDR3, as DNA: TGCAGTACTACCCCAGGGGGGTACGAGCAGTACTTC.

CDR3 sequence: CASSFIGGGYTF. The CDR3 DNA sequence: TGTGCCAGCAGTTTTATCGGTGGTGGCTACACCTTC. V and J are TRBV12-3 or TRBV12-4 and TRBJ1-2, with D unclear. V shed 3 bases and J shed 7 bases, with 9 bases lying between them. The CDR3 contains 12 residues.

The chain combines TRBV2 with TRBJ1-4; TRBD1 might be the D (5 bases). In germline, CDR1 is SNHLY, CDR2 FYNNEI. The CDR3 totals 17 residues. V gave up 1 base and J gave up 3 bases, with 15 bases separating them. CDR3 bases: TGTGCCAGCAGTGAAGGTCCCACTGGGACTTCTAATGAAAAACTGTTTTTT. Translation: CASSEGPTGTSNEKLFF.

The chain has TRBV5-6 and TRBJ2-5; D is ambiguous. Germline V gene data show CDR1 as SGHDT and CDR2 as YYEEEE. The CDR3 runs 13 residues. The V end was cut by 4 bases, the J end by 5 bases, with 12 bases between. The CDR3 loop reads CASSPNIPETQYF. The CDR3 DNA is TGTGCCAGCAGCCCAAATATCCCGGAGACCCAGTACTTC.

This clonotype came up a few times. J is TRBJ1-4 and V is TRBV2; D is ambiguous. The ends were cut back, 8 bases at V and 8 bases at J, with 15 bases in the middle. The CDR3 has 13 amino acids. Germline CDR1 is SNHLY and CDR2 is FYNNEI. In DNA form, the CDR3 reads TGTGCCAGCTCACCTGTCGGCCCCGAAAAACTGTTTTTT. Translating gives CASSPVGPEKLFF.

This clonotype turned up a few times. The chain employs TRBV6-2 or TRBV6-3 and TRBJ1-5; no firm D call. V was pared by 6 bases and J by 3 bases, with 9 bases between. Germline-derived CDR1 and CDR2 are MNHEY and SVGEGT. The CDR3 is 13 amino acids. CDR3 coding DNA: TGTGCCAGCAGCCACGGCGCCAATCAGCCCCAGCATTTT. It yields the protein CASSHGANQPQHF.

This sequence joins TRBV2 and TRBJ1-2; D might be TRBD1 (5 bases). V was cut by 6 bases and J by 7 bases, with 18 bases left in between. Germline V gives CDR1 SNHLY, CDR2 FYNNEI. CDR3 length: 14 residues. The CDR3 here is CASSVDGTAGGYTF. In DNA, the CDR3 is TGTGCCAGCAGCGTGGACGGGACCGCCGGTGGCTACACCTTC.

This clonotype has ten or more counts. The rearrangement uses TRBV7-6 and TRBJ2-6, with 9 nucleotides matching TRBD1. The junction had 12 bases not matched to a gene; V was cut back by 2 bases and J by 4 bases. This CDR3 is 19 amino acids long. CDR1 SGHVS and CDR2 FNYEAQ come from the germline V gene. The CDR3 bases are TGTGCCAGCAGCTTATATGTAAACAGGGGGCCCTCCGGGGCCAACGTCCTGACTTTC. Residues: CASSLYVNRGPSGANVLTF.

The J gene is TRBJ2-1, the V gene TRBV29-1; D is perhaps TRBD2 (6 bases). The CDR3 sequence is 16 residues long. CDR1 and CDR2 from the germline V gene are SQVTM and ANQGSEA. The V gene lost 1 base and the J gene lost 3 bases, with 16 bases spanning the gap. Written as DNA, the CDR3 is TGCAGCGTTGAAGCGGCTTTCGGGACTTACTACAATGAGCAGTTCTTC. Translating it yields CSVEAAFGTYYNEQFF.

Details on this clonotype: The CDR3 carries no conserved terminal phenylalanine or tryptophan, so it likely arises from a read error. This sequence joins TRBV12-3 or TRBV12-4 and TRBJ2-1, with 9 bases aligning to TRBD1. The V segment lost 3 bases and the J segment 7 bases; nucleotides outside the gene matches: 4. CDR3 size: 14 residues. The CDR3 DNA is TGTGCCAGCAGTTTCGGGACAGGGAGGAATGAGCAGTTCTTA. This gives the protein CASSFGTGRNEQFL.

This clonotype was seen only a few times. This chain connects TRBV10-3 to TRBJ2-5, with D maybe TRBD2 (6 bases). Germline assignment: CDR1 ENHRY and CDR2 SYGVKD. The CDR3 extends over 13 amino acids. The ends were cut back, 6 bases at V and 3 bases at J, with 11 bases in the middle. The CDR3 is CAISPGGEETQYF. Written as DNA, the CDR3 is TGTGCCATCAGCCCAGGAGGGGAAGAGACCCAGTACTTC.

This clonotype has just a few counts. The chain links TRBV18 to TRBJ2-5; D is ambiguous. CDR3 length: 14 residues. Trimming shortened V by 0 bases and J by 1 base, and 6 bases separated the two germline ends. Germline V lookup: CDR1 KGHSH, CDR2 LQKENI. The CDR3 protein is CASSPPRPQETQYF. The CDR3, as DNA: TGTGCCAGCTCACCACCTCGGCCCCAAGAGACCCAGTACTTC.

This clonotype is a singleton in its sample. The chain is built from TRBV6-5 and TRBJ1-2; D remains unclear. This CDR3 is 14 amino acids long. Germline V gene sequence: CDR1 MNHEY, CDR2 SVGAGI. V gave up 5 bases and J gave up 2 bases, with 12 bases separating them. Written as DNA, the CDR3 is TGTGCCAGCAGTCGATACGACAAGAACTATGGCTACACCTTC. It codes for CASSRYDKNYGYTF.

The table lists this clonotype with many counts. This sequence joins TRBV7-2 and TRBJ1-6; 9 bases fit TRBD1. The CDR3 covers 15 residues. Germline V gene data show CDR1 as SGHTA and CDR2 as FQGNSA. V dropped 6 bases and J dropped 6; count of bases not matched to a gene: 6. The CDR3 loop is CASRLGGQGNSPLHF. In DNA, the CDR3 is TGTGCCAGCAGACTAGGGGGACAGGGTAATTCACCCCTCCACTTT.

The chain is built from TRBV14 and TRBJ2-1; 9 bases align to TRBD1. The CDR3 loop spans 14 amino acids. Trimming took 5 bases from V and 6 from J; bases not matched to a gene: 5. Germline V CDR1 and CDR2: SGHDN, FVKESK. The CDR3 DNA follows: TGTGCCAGCAGCGATATGACAGGGGGCAATGAGCAGTTCTTC. Translated, it gives CASSDMTGGNEQFF.

In its sample, this clonotype was seen a few times. The J gene is TRBJ1-5, the V gene TRBV28, with D possibly being TRBD1 (5 bases). The CDR3 is 14 residues long. CDR1 is MDHEN and CDR2 is SYDVKM in the germline V gene. Trimming stripped 2 bases from V and 8 bases from J, with 13 bases between. The CDR3 nucleotides are TGTGCCAGCAGTTTAAGCCAGGGCGGAGAGCCCCAGCATTTT. Its protein product is CASSLSQGGEPQHF. Based on the CDR3 plus reference TRBV28 and TRBJ1-5, the full variable domain is DVKVTQSSRYLVKRTGEKVFLECVQDMDHENMFWYRQDPGLGLRLIYFSYDVKMKEKGDIPEGYSVSREKKERFSLILESASTNQTSMYLCASSLSQGGEPQHFGDGTRLSIL.

The chain carries TRBV7-9 and TRBJ2-7, with a possible D match to TRBD1 (5 bases). This CDR3 spans 13 amino acids. CDR1 is SEHNR, CDR2 FQNEAQ, per germline (reference sequence). Trimming removed 3 bases at V and 3 bases at J, with 9 bases between. The CDR3 nucleotides are TGTGCCAGCAGCTTGGCAGGGAACTACGAGCAGTACGTC. Translated: CASSLAGNYEQYV.

This clonotype was observed a handful of times. The V gene is TRBV4-2, the J gene TRBJ2-7; the D gene is possibly TRBD2 (7 bases). The germline V gene has CDR1 LGHNA and CDR2 YNFKEQ. The germline V and J ends were trimmed by 0 bases and 0 bases, with 15 bases remaining between them. The CDR3 contains 17 residues. For the CDR3, the DNA is TGTGCCAGCAGCCAAGATTTGCGGGGGCGGAGCTCCTACGAGCAGTACTTC. This encodes CASSQDLRGRSSYEQYF.

This clonotype has only one observation. The CDR3 protein is CASSLIGGGIGGELFF. CDR3 in DNA: TGTGCCAGCAGTTTAATTGGGGGCGGAATCGGCGGGGAGCTGTTTTTT. The genes are TRBV12-3 or TRBV12-4 and TRBJ2-2; possibly TRBD1 for D (6 bases). Trimming cost V 2 bases and J 7 bases, with 17 bases left between them. The CDR3 has 16 residues.

This clonotype was seen more than once but under ten times. V gene TRBV7-3 combines with J gene TRBJ2-4; 7 bases are a match to TRBD2. Germline V lookup: CDR1 SGHTA, CDR2 FQGTGA. V dropped 5 bases and J dropped 8; count of bases not matched to a gene: 6. The CDR3 length is 13 residues. CDR3: CASSPGGRDIQYF. CDR3 in DNA: TGTGCCAGCAGCCCGGGAGGCCGGGACATTCAGTACTTC.

This chain connects TRBV2 to TRBJ2-5, with D maybe TRBD1 (6 bases). This CDR3 has 14 amino acids. Deletions cut 4 bases from V and 5 bases from J, with 14 bases between. The germline V gene encodes CDR1 SNHLY and CDR2 FYNNEI. DNA for the CDR3: TGTGCCAGCAGTGCGGCCCTAGGGGGTGAGACCCAGTACTTC. This translates into CASSAALGGETQYF.

This clonotype has a handful of counts. V usage is TRBV21-1 and J usage is TRBJ1-2; the table names TRBD1, a call not compared with the DNA. TRBV21-1 is a pseudogene segment. The CDR3 is 15 amino acids. CDR3 protein: CASRTETGGSDGYTF. The CDR3 nucleotides are TGTGCCAGCAGAACCGAGACAGGGGGCTCGGATGGCTACACCTTC.